One and the same sample provided the 23 T cell receptor beta chains below, sequenced in a study of shared clonotypes between healthy human individuals. Using immunoSEQ multiplex PCR, the repertoire was profiled, and TCRdb retains in-frame clones only, with some absent. The sample consists of about 2 million clones, 85% to 95% of them appearing once. Input material: naive CD4+ T cells sorted from blood. Sample subset: CD45RA+ positively selected. These receptors were obtained from a man younger than 35 in good health.

The chain combines TRBV2 with TRBJ1-2; TRBD1 agrees at 8 bases. Per germline, CDR1 SNHLY and CDR2 FYNNEI. The CDR3 covers 15 residues. V shed 5 bases and J 5 bases; nucleotides not matched to a gene: 10. The CDR3 nucleotides read TGTGCCAGCAGTTCCCAGGGGGCGATGGTTTATGGCTACACCTTC. As protein: CASSSQGAMVYGYTF.

This clone has just one count. J is TRBJ1-3 and V is TRBV30; D gene unclear. Germline V gives CDR1 GTSNPN, CDR2 SVGIG (reference sequence). The CDR3 runs 13 residues. Trimming removed 1 base from V and 4 bases from J, with 8 bases in between. The CDR3 coding sequence is TGTGCCTGGAGTGGTGGTCTGGGAAACACCATATATTTT. Translation gives CAWSGGLGNTIYF.

The chain is built from TRBV7-8 and TRBJ1-3; no clear D gene. Trimming left V 1 base short and J 0 bases short, with 10 bases between. Germline CDR1 reads SGHVS; CDR2 reads FQNEAQ. CDR3 length: 16 residues. For the CDR3, the DNA is TGTGCCAGCAGCTTAGGCGGGAGGATCTCTGGAAACACCATATATTTT. Translating gives CASSLGGRISGNTIYF.

V and J are TRBV9 and TRBJ1-3, with TRBD1 as a possible D gene (5 bases). The CDR3 extends over 20 amino acids. Germline values: CDR1 SGDLS, CDR2 YYNGEE. Trimming shortened V by 0 bases and J by 0 bases, and 22 bases separated the two germline ends. CDR3 nucleotide sequence: TGTGCCAGCAGCGTAGCTACGAAGGTGGGAGGCAGGGTCTCTGGAAACACCATATATTTT. Translated: CASSVATKVGGRVSGNTIYF.

CDR3 DNA sequence: TGTGCCACCACAGCAGGGTATGGCTACACCTTC. It is translated as CATTAGYGYTF. The J gene is TRBJ1-2, the V gene TRBV6-1, with D perhaps matching TRBD1 (5 bases). The V gene's germline CDR1 is MNHNS and CDR2 SASEGT. The CDR3 is 11 amino acids. V was cut by 10 bases and J by 5 bases, with 11 bases left in between.

The rearrangement joins TRBV7-8 to TRBJ2-2, with TRBD1 matching 11 bases. V lost 6 bases, J lost 3 bases, and 3 bases stayed unmatched. CDR1 and CDR2 from the germline V gene are SGHVS and FQNEAQ. The CDR3 loop spans 15 amino acids. The CDR3 loop reads CASSSGQGDTGELFF. The CDR3 nucleotides are TGTGCCAGCAGTTCGGGACAGGGGGACACCGGGGAGCTGTTTTTT. Supplemented by reference TRBV7-8 and TRBJ2-2, the full variable domain reads GAGVSQSPRYKVAKRGQDVALRCDPISGHVSLFWYQQALGQGPEFLTYFQNEAQLDKSGLPSDRFFAERPEGSVSTLKIQRTQQEDSAVYLCASSSGQGDTGELFFGEGSRLTVL.

The genes are TRBV29-1 and TRBJ2-7, with D perhaps given as TRBD1 or TRBD2 (5 bases each). CDR3 length equals 13 residues. Trimming took 6 bases from V and 3 from J, leaving 15 bases between them. The germline gives CDR1 SQVTM, CDR2 ANQGSEA. The CDR3 DNA sequence: TGCAGCGTCCTCCGGGACCCTGGCTACGAGCAGTACTTC. Protein: CSVLRDPGYEQYF.

The gene calls are TRBV7-2 and TRBJ1-5, with D unclear. The length of the CDR3 is 16 residues. Germline loops: CDR1 SGHTA, CDR2 FQGNSA. Trimming shortened V by 3 bases and J by 3 bases, and 15 bases separated the two germline ends. The CDR3: CASSFSSRSYNQPQHF. CDR3 in DNA: TGTGCCAGCAGCTTTAGTTCGCGCAGCTACAATCAGCCCCAGCATTTT.

The J gene is TRBJ2-7, the V gene TRBV15; 7 bases line up with TRBD2. The CDR3 consists of 16 residues. Germline V gene lookup returns CDR1 LNHNV and CDR2 YYDKDF (reference sequence). Germline trimming cut 4 bases from V and 2 bases from J; bases unmatched to any gene: 11. The CDR3 DNA is TGTGCCACCAGCACCTGGGGGAGGGGCCTAACCTACGAGCAGTACTTC. Translation: CATSTWGRGLTYEQYF.

V is TRBV27 and J is TRBJ1-3; TRBD1 is a possible D gene (5 bases). This CDR3 region has 16 residues. Germline assignment: CDR1 MNHEY and CDR2 SMNVEV (reference sequence). Trimming took off 5 bases at V and 0 bases at J, with 14 bases between the two ends. As DNA, the CDR3 is TGTGCCAGCAGTCCAGAGGGACCGGTCTCTGGAAACACCATATATTTT. Translation gives CASSPEGPVSGNTIYF.

The chain joins TRBV11-2 to TRBJ2-7; D is ambiguous. The V and J ends lost 4 bases and 4 bases respectively, with 11 bases between them. The CDR3 consists of 13 residues. Germline assignment: CDR1 SGHAT and CDR2 FQNNGV. The CDR3 loop reads CASSSSDGYEQYF. The CDR3 DNA is TGTGCCAGCAGCTCCTCGGACGGGTACGAGCAGTACTTC.

This clone was counted between two and nine times. Within the sample, other DNA sequences also encode this same CDR3. The rearrangement uses TRBV6-5 and TRBJ1-1; unclear D gene. The CDR3 runs 15 residues. The V gene's germline CDR1 is MNHEY and CDR2 SVGAGI. Trimming removed 0 bases at V and 1 base at J, with 9 bases between. Here the CDR3 reads CASSYSSTGNTEAFF. The CDR3, as DNA: TGTGCCAGCAGTTACTCGAGTACGGGGAACACTGAAGCTTTCTTT.

The J gene is TRBJ1-3, the V gene TRBV9; D might be TRBD1 (5 bases). Trimming took 4 bases from V and 2 from J, leaving 13 bases between them. Germline V CDR1 and CDR2: SGDLS, YYNGEE. The CDR3 has 15 residues. The CDR3 loop is CASSLNQGPGNTIYF. DNA for the CDR3: TGTGCCAGCAGCCTAAACCAGGGACCTGGAAACACCATATATTTT. The variable domain in full, with the rest retrieved from reference TRBV9 and TRBJ1-3, is DSGVTQTPKHLITATGQRVTLRCSPRSGDLSVYWYQQSLDQGLQFLIQYYNGEERAKGNILERFSAQQFPDLHSELNLSSLELGDSALYFCASSLNQGPGNTIYFGEGSWLTVV.

The V call is TRBV6-1, the J call TRBJ1-1; the D gene is possibly TRBD1 (6 bases). V was trimmed by 6 bases and J by 1 base, leaving 9 bases between them. The CDR3 consists of 13 residues. Germline values: CDR1 MNHNS, CDR2 SASEGT. The CDR3 coding sequence is TGTGCCAGCAGGGTGACAGGGAACACTGAAGCTTTCTTT. Translating it yields CASRVTGNTEAFF.

This clone was detected once. The chain combines TRBV28 with TRBJ2-3; 7 bases are a match to TRBD1. The CDR3 length is 15 residues. The germline V gene encodes CDR1 MDHEN and CDR2 SYDVKM. With V trimmed by 6 bases and J by 2 bases, 8 bases remained unmatched. CDR3 coding DNA: TGTGCCAGCAGCCTCCGGGACAGACCCACAGATACGCAGTATTTT. As protein: CASSLRDRPTDTQYF.

This clone turned up a few times. This chain connects TRBV2 to TRBJ2-4; the D gene could be TRBD1 or TRBD2 (5 bases each). Trimming left V 4 bases short and J 8 bases short, with 15 bases between. Germline assignment: CDR1 SNHLY and CDR2 FYNNEI. The CDR3 is 14 amino acids. The CDR3 region has the DNA TGTGCCAGCAGTGTCGGGACCGCGCGGGACATTCAGTACTTC. Translation gives CASSVGTARDIQYF. The full variable domain, with the rest looked up from reference TRBV2 and TRBJ2-4, is EPEVTQTPSHQVTQMGQEVILRCVPISNHLYFYWYRQILGQKVEFLVSFYNNEISEKSEIFDDQFSVERPDGSNFTLKIRSTKLEDSAMYFCASSVGTARDIQYFGAGTRLSVL.

This chain uses TRBV6-1 with TRBJ2-7; no definite D call. From germline, CDR1 is MNHNS and CDR2 SASEGT. CDR3 length: 12 amino acids. The V end lost 6 bases, the J end lost 2 bases, and 8 bases lay between the germline ends. The CDR3 region has the DNA TGTGCCAGCAGGGACGTACCCTACGAGCAGTACTTC. Protein: CASRDVPYEQYF.

V and J are TRBV7-9 and TRBJ1-3; D is ambiguous. The CDR3 totals 16 residues. Germline V lookup: CDR1 SEHNR, CDR2 FQNEAQ (reference sequence). Between the trimmed V and J ends, which lost 2 bases and 0 bases, there was a span of 11 bases. The CDR3 loop reads CASSLMADFSGNTIYF. The CDR3 DNA sequence: TGTGCCAGCAGCTTAATGGCAGACTTCTCTGGAAACACCATATATTTT.

The rearrangement joins TRBV5-1 to TRBJ1-5, with a tentative D call TRBD1 (6 bases). Germline CDR1 and CDR2: SGHRS and YFSETQ. Between the trimmed V and J ends, which lost 8 bases and 8 bases, there was a span of 17 bases. The CDR3 extends over 13 amino acids. The CDR3 coding sequence is TGCGCCAGTGATCGCAGGGGATCTGAGCCCCAGCATTTT. Residues: CASDRRGSEPQHF. The complete variable domain, with remaining parts taken from reference TRBV5-1 and TRBJ1-5, reads KAGVTQTPRYLIKTRGQQVTLSCSPISGHRSVSWYQQTPGQGLQFLFEYFSETQRNKGNFPGRFSGRQFSNSRSEMNVSTLELGDSALYLCASDRRGSEPQHFGDGTRLSIL.

This rearrangement joins TRBV19 to TRBJ2-1, with 8 bases matching TRBD2. From germline, CDR1 is LNHDA and CDR2 SQIVND (reference sequence). The CDR3 is made up of 14 amino acids. Losses at the gene ends were 5 bases for V and 6 bases for J; bases not matched to a gene: 6. The CDR3 nucleotides read TGTGCCAGTAGTGCGGGACTAGTCGTCAATGAGCAGTTCTTC. Protein: CASSAGLVVNEQFF.

This chain joins TRBV5-1 and TRBJ2-6, with D perhaps assigned TRBD1 or TRBD2 (6 bases each). V was trimmed by 3 bases and J by 0 bases, leaving 10 bases between them. The CDR3 runs to 16 residues. Germline loops: CDR1 SGHRS, CDR2 YFSETQ. CDR3 region: CASSSGAGSGANVLTF. CDR3 coding DNA: TGCGCCAGCAGCTCGGGGGCTGGCTCTGGGGCCAACGTCCTGACTTTC.

The V call is TRBV4-1, the J call TRBJ2-7; possibly TRBD2 for D (6 bases). Germline V gives CDR1 MGHRA, CDR2 YSYEKL. The V gene lost 1 base and the J gene lost 2 bases, with 12 bases spanning the gap. The CDR3 is made up of 15 amino acids. The chain's CDR3 is CASSQARTGAYEQYF. DNA of the CDR3: TGCGCCAGCAGCCAAGCTCGGACGGGGGCCTACGAGCAGTACTTC.

This rearrangement joins TRBV5-8 to TRBJ1-2; TRBD1 agrees at 10 bases. Germline V gene lookup returns CDR1 SGHTS and CDR2 YDEGEE. The trim removed 0 bases at V and 8 bases at J, leaving 4 bases unmatched. CDR3 length equals 14 residues. The DNA for the CDR3 is TGTGCCAGCAGCTTGGGACAGGGGGCCAACGGCTACACCTTC. Its protein is CASSLGQGANGYTF.